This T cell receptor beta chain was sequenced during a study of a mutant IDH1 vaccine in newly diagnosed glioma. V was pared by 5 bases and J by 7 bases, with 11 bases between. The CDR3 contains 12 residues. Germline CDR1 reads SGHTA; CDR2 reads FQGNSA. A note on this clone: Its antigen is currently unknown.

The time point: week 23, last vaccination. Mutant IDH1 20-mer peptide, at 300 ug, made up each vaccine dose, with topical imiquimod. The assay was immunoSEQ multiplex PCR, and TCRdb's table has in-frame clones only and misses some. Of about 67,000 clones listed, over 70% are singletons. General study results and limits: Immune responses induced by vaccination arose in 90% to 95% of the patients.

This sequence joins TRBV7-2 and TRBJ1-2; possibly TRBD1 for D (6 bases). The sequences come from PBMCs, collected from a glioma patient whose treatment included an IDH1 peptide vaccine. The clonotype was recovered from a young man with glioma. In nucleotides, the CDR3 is TGTGCCAGCAGCCCGGGACACGGTGGCTACACCTTC. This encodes CASSPGHGGYTF.